The 27 T cell receptor beta chains listed next were all sequenced from one sample in a study of OX40 agonist ivuxolimab in advanced cancers. Libraries were prepared by immunoSEQ multiplex PCR; TCRdb keeps only in-frame clonotypes and omits some of them. The sample includes 30,000 to 40,000 clones, under 90% of them seen just once. Sequencing was performed on CD4+ or CD8+ T cells sorted from blood, taken in a trial of the OX40 agonist ivuxolimab. The receptors were sampled from an adult with an advanced solid tumor such as melanoma, head and neck, liver or kidney cancer.

The rearrangement links TRBV6-5 to TRBJ1-2; D is unclear. In germline, CDR1 is MNHEY, CDR2 SVGAGI. Between the trimmed V and J ends, which lost 5 bases and 6 bases, there was a span of 16 bases. CDR3 length equals 14 residues. The CDR3 protein is CASSPSLGGNGYTF. As DNA, the CDR3 is TGTGCCAGCAGTCCATCCCTGGGAGGGAATGGCTACACCTTC.

This clone has more than one count but fewer than ten. This chain links TRBV5-4 with TRBJ1-1, with a weak D call TRBD1 (6 bases). V was trimmed by 4 bases and J by 2 bases, leaving 18 bases between them. The CDR3 loop spans 16 amino acids. Germline V CDR1 and CDR2: SGHNT, YYREEE (reference sequence). The CDR3 here is CASSPIPGQTNTEAFF. In DNA, the CDR3 is TGTGCCAGCAGCCCTATACCTGGACAGACAAACACTGAAGCTTTCTTT. Full variable domain (remainder filled in from reference TRBV5-4 and TRBJ1-1): ETGVTQSPTHLIKTRGQQVTLRCSSQSGHNTVSWYQQALGQGPQFIFQYYREEENGRGNFPPRFSGLQFPNYSSELNVNALELDDSALYLCASSPIPGQTNTEAFFGQGTRLTVV.

The V and J genes are TRBV28 and TRBJ2-3; D tentatively reads TRBD1 or TRBD2 (5 bases each). The V gene's germline CDR1 is MDHEN and CDR2 SYDVKM. V lost 6 bases and J 0 bases, leaving 16 bases between the germline ends. This CDR3 spans 16 amino acids. The CDR3 DNA reads TGTGCCAGCAGGGGGTTGGGGGTGCTGAGCACAGATACGCAGTATTTT. This encodes CASRGLGVLSTDTQYF. The full variable domain, rest sourced from reference TRBV28 and TRBJ2-3, is DVKVTQSSRYLVKRTGEKVFLECVQDMDHENMFWYRQDPGLGLRLIYFSYDVKMKEKGDIPEGYSVSREKKERFSLILESASTNQTSMYLCASRGLGVLSTDTQYFGPGTRLTVL.

This sequence joins TRBV6-5 and TRBJ2-7; a possible D gene is TRBD1 (5 bases). Between the trimmed V and J ends, which lost 0 bases and 2 bases, there was a span of 11 bases. CDR1 and CDR2 (germline): MNHEY, SVGAGI. The CDR3 runs 15 residues. In DNA form, the CDR3 reads TGTGCCAGCAGTTACTCGAAGGGGTCGGCCTACGAGCAGTACTTC. The encoded protein is CASSYSKGSAYEQYF.

V gene TRBV5-6 combines with J gene TRBJ1-1; D call uncertain. The CDR3 is 13 residues long. Germline CDR1 SGHDT, CDR2 YYEEEE. Deletions cut 3 bases from V and 6 bases from J, with 12 bases between. The CDR3 sequence is CASSSSGPAEAFF. The CDR3, as DNA: TGTGCCAGCAGCTCGAGCGGACCCGCTGAAGCTTTCTTT.

The chain has TRBV7-8 and TRBJ2-2; 8 nucleotides match TRBD1. Germline V gene lookup returns CDR1 SGHVS and CDR2 FQNEAQ. This CDR3 is 16 amino acids long. The junction had 7 bases not matched to a gene; V was cut back by 3 bases and J by 4 bases. The DNA for the CDR3 is TGTGCCAGCAGCTTGACACGGACAGGGCTCACCGGGGAGCTGTTTTTT. Amino acids: CASSLTRTGLTGELFF. Together with reference TRBV7-8 and TRBJ2-2, the CDR3 gives the full variable domain: GAGVSQSPRYKVAKRGQDVALRCDPISGHVSLFWYQQALGQGPEFLTYFQNEAQLDKSGLPSDRFFAERPEGSVSTLKIQRTQQEDSAVYLCASSLTRTGLTGELFFGEGSRLTVL.

The chain employs TRBV7-6 and TRBJ2-1; D gene unclear. The V gene lost 1 base and the J gene lost 3 bases, with 10 bases spanning the gap. This CDR3 has 15 residues. Germline CDR1 SGHVS, CDR2 FNYEAQ. CDR3 DNA sequence: TGTGCCAGCAGCTTAGGGGCCTCAAACTACAATGAGCAGTTCTTC. Its translation: CASSLGASNYNEQFF.

The J gene is TRBJ2-3, the V gene TRBV27; TRBD2 matches at 8 bases. CDR1 and CDR2 (germline): MNHEY, SMNVEV (reference sequence). The CDR3 has 17 amino acids. Losses at the gene ends were 1 base for V and 4 bases for J; bases not matched to a gene: 10. In DNA, the CDR3 is TGTGCCAGCAGTTTATTCCCCCAGCGGGGGCTTGCAGATACGCAGTATTTT. This encodes CASSLFPQRGLADTQYF.

V gene TRBV5-6 combines with J gene TRBJ2-7, with D unresolved. Trimming shortened V by 0 bases and J by 2 bases, and 9 bases separated the two germline ends. Germline CDR1 SGHDT, CDR2 YYEEEE. There are 14 residues in the CDR3. CDR3 region: CASSLETGPYEQYF. CDR3 nucleotides: TGTGCCAGCAGCTTGGAGACGGGTCCCTACGAGCAGTACTTC.

This clone was found once. V is TRBV4-2 and J is TRBJ1-5; 7 bases agree with TRBD1. This CDR3 region has 20 residues. The V and J ends lost 4 bases and 0 bases, in that order; junction bases with no gene match: 18. The germline CDR1 and CDR2 sequences are LGHNA and YNFKEQ. The CDR3 nucleotides read TGTGCCAGCAGCCGCCCACAGCGGGGAACAGGGGAGGATAGCAATCAGCCCCAGCATTTT. Its protein is CASSRPQRGTGEDSNQPQHF.

V gene TRBV12-5 combines with J gene TRBJ2-2; no firm D call. Germline V gives CDR1 LGHNT, CDR2 FRNRAP. CDR3 size: 16 residues. Trimming stripped 0 bases from V and 0 bases from J, with 8 bases between. CDR3 nucleotides: TGTGCTAGTGGTTTGGTACTTGCGACGAACACCGGGGAGCTGTTTTTT. Amino acids: CASGLVLATNTGELFF.

This chain uses TRBV27 with TRBJ1-2, with a tentative D call TRBD1 (6 bases). This CDR3 contains 15 residues. Germline V CDR1 and CDR2: MNHEY, SMNVEV (reference sequence). Deletions cut 0 bases from V and 6 bases from J, with 14 bases between. The CDR3 is CASSLSGGKPDGYTF. CDR3 DNA: TGTGCCAGCAGTTTATCAGGGGGAAAACCCGATGGCTACACCTTC.

Note on this clone: A read error may account for a junction end that differs from germline. V and J are TRBV6-5 and TRBJ2-7, with 9 bases fitting TRBD2. This CDR3 is built from 12 residues. Germline values: CDR1 MNHEY, CDR2 SVGAGI. The CDR3 here is CASRGTSGRTHF. CDR3 nucleotides: TGTGCCAGCAGGGGGACGAGCGGGAGGACCCACTTC.

The gene calls are TRBV9 and TRBJ1-3, with D uncertain. V was trimmed by 5 bases and J by 0 bases, leaving 12 bases between them. The CDR3 covers 15 residues. Germline V gene lookup returns CDR1 SGDLS and CDR2 YYNGEE. This CDR3 reads CASSTGLLSGNTIYF. The DNA of the CDR3 is TGTGCCAGCAGTACCGGCCTACTCTCTGGAAACACCATATATTTT.

The chain is built from TRBV30 and TRBJ1-6; tentative D call: TRBD1 (5 bases). From germline, CDR1 is GTSNPN and CDR2 SVGIG (reference sequence). This CDR3 region has 15 residues. The CDR3 DNA reads TGTGCGGAGGACATTTTGAGCTCCTATAATTCACCCCTCCACTTT. Its protein product is CAEDILSSYNSPLHF.

CDR3 sequence: CASSGDRGHTEAFF. The CDR3 nucleotides are TGTGCCAGCAGTGGGGACAGGGGCCACACTGAAGCTTTCTTT. The chain uses TRBV28 and TRBJ1-1; 10 bases are a match to TRBD1. Germline CDR1 and CDR2: MDHEN and SYDVKM. The CDR3 extends over 14 amino acids. The ends lost 5 bases at V and 3 bases at J; junction bases unmatched: 3.

As to this clone: Compared with germline, one end of the junction differs, possibly owing to a read error. The chain links TRBV7-7 to TRBJ1-4; D unresolved. The CDR3 has 14 amino acids. Per the germline V gene, CDR1 is SSHAT and CDR2 is FNYEAQ (reference sequence). This CDR3 reads CASRIGPGLRKLFF. CDR3 bases: TGTGCTAGCAGGATAGGGCCAGGCCTTAGGAAACTGTTTTTT.

The chain combines TRBV2 with TRBJ1-3; 7 bases map to TRBD1. J gave up 0 bases and V 9 bases, and 11 bases lay outside the gene matches. This CDR3 is 16 amino acids long. Germline V CDR1 and CDR2: SNHLY, FYNNEI. The CDR3 DNA sequence: TGTGCCAGTGATTGGGACAGCCCAAACTCTGGAAACACCATATATTTT. Translated, it gives CASDWDSPNSGNTIYF.

The chain carries TRBV7-9 and TRBJ1-6, with 9 bases lining up with TRBD1. The ends lost 5 bases at V and 15 bases at J; junction bases unmatched: 11. CDR3 length: 14 amino acids. Germline V gene lookup returns CDR1 SEHNR and CDR2 FQNEAQ (reference sequence). CDR3 protein: CASSRGTGPSGLHF. The DNA for the CDR3 is TGTGCCAGCAGCCGGGGGACAGGGCCTTCGGGCCTCCACTTT.

This clone came up a few times. The rearrangement uses TRBV6-5 and TRBJ2-5, with 7 bases that match TRBD1. Germline V gives CDR1 MNHEY, CDR2 SVGAGI. Unmatched junction bases numbered 4, after V lost 7 bases and J lost 2 bases. This CDR3 is built from 13 residues. The CDR3 DNA sequence: TGTGCCAGCAAAATGGGACAGCAAGAGACCCAGTACTTC. The encoded protein is CASKMGQQETQYF.

This clone was observed a handful of times. V is TRBV7-2 and J is TRBJ2-7, with 9 bases fitting TRBD1. This CDR3 is 15 amino acids long. Germline loops: CDR1 SGHTA, CDR2 FQGNSA. V trimming: 1 base; J trimming: 3 bases; junction bases outside the gene matches: 4. The chain's CDR3 is CASSLGQGDYYEQYF. CDR3 nucleotide sequence: TGTGCCAGCAGCTTAGGACAGGGGGACTACTACGAGCAGTACTTC.

Regarding this clone: Other nucleotide sequences in the sample specify the same CDR3. The J gene is TRBJ2-1, the V gene TRBV27; maybe TRBD2 (5 bases). V was trimmed by 0 bases and J by 8 bases, leaving 11 bases between them. The CDR3 has 14 residues. The germline CDR1 and CDR2 sequences are MNHEY and SMNVEV (reference sequence). The CDR3 region has the DNA TGTGCCAGCAGTTTATCCGCGGGTGTCGATGAGCAGTTCTTC. Protein: CASSLSAGVDEQFF.

The sample holds one count of this clone. The J gene is TRBJ1-2, the V gene TRBV6-5, with TRBD1 identical over 8 bases. V lost 2 bases to trimming and J lost 4 bases; unmatched junction nucleotides: 6. The CDR3 totals 15 residues. The germline V gene has CDR1 MNHEY and CDR2 SVGAGI. The CDR3 sequence: CASSYVAGGAYGYTF. Written as DNA, the CDR3 is TGTGCCAGCAGTTACGTGGCAGGGGGCGCCTATGGCTACACCTTC.

This clone appeared a few times. This chain links TRBV20-1 with TRBJ2-5; the D is unclear. The CDR3 spans 11 residues. Trimming removed 6 bases from V and 1 base from J, with 6 bases in between. Germline V gene data show CDR1 as DFQATT and CDR2 as SNEGSKA (reference sequence). The CDR3 sequence is CSAGPQETQYF. Written as DNA, the CDR3 is TGCAGTGCAGGTCCCCAAGAGACCCAGTACTTC.

The DNA for the CDR3 is TGCGCCAGCAGCCAAGACGGGGGTCCCCACTTTGAGCAGTACTTC. It translates to CASSQDGGPHFEQYF. This chain links TRBV4-3 with TRBJ2-7; possibly TRBD2 for D (6 bases). CDR1 and CDR2 (germline): LGHNA, YSLEER. The CDR3 runs 15 residues. Between the trimmed V and J ends, which lost 0 bases and 7 bases, there was a span of 16 bases.

The chain has TRBV5-4 and TRBJ2-7, with 8 bases lining up with TRBD2. J was trimmed by 3 bases and V by 10 bases; bases with no gene match: 9. The CDR3 runs to 13 residues. Per germline, CDR1 SGHNT and CDR2 YYREEE (reference sequence). In DNA form, the CDR3 reads TGTGCCTGCTCCCCGGGGGGGGTCTACGAGCAGTACTTC. It translates to CACSPGGVYEQYF.

This clone was found once. The chain joins TRBV29-1 to TRBJ1-1; D is perhaps TRBD1 (5 bases). The germline V gene encodes CDR1 SQVTM and CDR2 ANQGSEA. Trimming took 7 bases from V and 4 from J, leaving 10 bases between them. The CDR3 covers 11 residues. This CDR3 reads CSGRRGTEAFF. The CDR3 bases are TGCAGCGGCCGAAGGGGCACTGAAGCTTTCTTT.